This is a list of T cell receptor beta chains from one sample in a study of shared T cell receptors in the human thymus. Method: immunoSEQ multiplex PCR; TCRdb's copy keeps in-frame clones and lacks some. The repertoire has hundreds of thousands of clones, approximately 80% of them found once; the top ten carry around 0.013%. These data also formed part of another study, on human thymus T cells.

Sequencing input: thymocytes. These receptors originate from a boy younger than two with a congenital heart defect. The CDR3 runs from the conserved cysteine through the conserved F or W. Fields, in order: J gene, clone size, V gene, D gene, CDR3 length, CDR3 DNA, CDR3 protein. A D gene is named only where the DNA matches it firmly. A row's size may be missing; if present it is once, few, many or a size class.

>TRBJ1-3|.|TRBV27|.|14
TGTGCCAGCAGTTCCTCCCTATCCGGAAACACCATATATTTT
CASSSSLSGNTIYF
>TRBJ2-7|few|TRBV29-1|.|15
TGCAGCGTTGAAGCTCGAGGGATGTTTGGGTACGAGCAGTACTTC
CSVEARGMFGYEQYF
>TRBJ1-5|.|TRBV30|TRBD1|17
TGTGCCTGGAGTTTGGGACAGGGACCTTATAGCAATCAGCCCCAGCATTTT
CAWSLGQGPYSNQPQHF
>TRBJ2-7|.|TRBV18|TRBD2|17
TGTGCCAGCTCACCACCCTACCTAGCGGATCCACCCTACGAGCAGTACTTC
CASSPPYLADPPYEQYF
>TRBJ1-2|.|TRBV4-1|.|17
TGCGCCAGCAGCCAAGATGGCCAGGGACATTCCCTCTATGGCTACACCTTC
CASSQDGQGHSLYGYTF
>TRBJ2-1|once|TRBV5-4|.|15
TGTGCCAGCAGCTTGGCCTCAGTTGCGGCCAATGAGCAGTTCTTC
CASSLASVAANEQFF
>TRBJ2-6|.|TRBV4-2|.|16
TGTGCCAGCAGCCAAGATCGAGGGTCTGGGGCCAACGTCCTGACTTTC
CASSQDRGSGANVLTF
>TRBJ2-7|.|TRBV4-1|.|15
TGCGCCAGCAGCGCCATTCCGGGTCGACCCTACGAGCAGTACTTC
CASSAIPGRPYEQYF
>TRBJ2-5|few|TRBV28|TRBD1|16
TGTGCCAGCAGTTCCCGGGACAGGGAACGGAGGGAGACCCAGTACTTC
CASSSRDRERRETQYF
>TRBJ1-3|.|TRBV11-2|TRBD1|17
TGTGCCAGCAGCTTATTCTCAGGGGGCGCGAATGGAAACACCATATATTTT
CASSLFSGGANGNTIYF
>TRBJ2-5|.|TRBV4-1|.|15
TGCGCCAGCAGCCAAGATCCTGGGGGCTGGAAGACCCAGTACTTC
CASSQDPGGWKTQYF
>TRBJ2-3|.|TRBV15|.|13
TGTGCCACCTCTGGGACTAGCACAGATACGCAGTATTTT
CATSGTSTDTQYF
>TRBJ2-3|.|TRBV4-2|TRBD2|15
TGTGCCAGCAGCCGGGGACTAGCGGGACCAGATACGCAGTATTTT
CASSRGLAGPDTQYF
>TRBJ2-7|.|TRBV7-9|TRBD1|17
TGTGCCAGCAGCTCTCCGGGGTCCAGGGGGCGCGAAGACGAGCAGTACTTC
CASSSPGSRGREDEQYF
>TRBJ2-7|.|TRBV18|.|16
TGTGCCAGCTCCCCTAACCAACAAGATTCCCAGGGCGAGCAGTACTTC
CASSPNQQDSQGEQYF
>TRBJ2-7|.|TRBV7-8|TRBD2|17
TGTGCCAGCAGCCGTGGACTAGCGGGAGGCCCAACCTACGAGCAGTACTTC
CASSRGLAGGPTYEQYF
>TRBJ1-1|few|TRBV27|.|14
TGTGCCAGCAGTCCGGGACATCGGAACACTGAAGCTTTCTTT
CASSPGHRNTEAFF
>TRBJ2-1|.|TRBV12-5|.|12
TGTGCTAGTGGTCCGCCCGGCAATGAGCAGTTCTTC
CASGPPGNEQFF
>TRBJ2-7|.|TRBV7-2|.|16
TGTGCCAGCAGCCTACGGGGAGGGAGGGGGTCCTACGAGCAGTACTTC
CASSLRGGRGSYEQYF
>TRBJ2-7|.|TRBV4-1|.|13
TGCGCCAGCAGCCAAGATCCGTTGTACGAGCAGTACTTC
CASSQDPLYEQYF
>TRBJ2-1|.|TRBV4-3|TRBD2|16
TGCGCCAGCAGCCAAGATTGTAGTCGCGGGAGAAGGGAGCAGTTCTTC
CASSQDCSRGRREQFF
>TRBJ1-6|.|TRBV28|TRBD1|15
TGTGCCAGCAGTACCGGACAGGGTCGAAATTCACCCCTCCACTTT
CASSTGQGRNSPLHF
>TRBJ2-5|.|TRBV5-1|.|16
TGCGCCAGTGAGGAACAGGGTGGTAAACCCCAAGAGACCCAGTACTTC
CASEEQGGKPQETQYF
>TRBJ1-2|.|TRBV2|.|20
TGTGCCAGCAGTAAGATACCCGGGATTTTGGCTTTAAGGGCCAGCCATGGCTACACCTTC
CASSKIPGILALRASHGYTF
>TRBJ2-7|.|TRBV2|.|13
TGTGCCAGCAGTTCCCGGGGGTCCTACGAGCAGTACTTC
CASSSRGSYEQYF
>TRBJ2-7|.|TRBV5-6|TRBD1|15
TGTGCCAGCAGCTTTACCGGGACAGGGTCCTACGAGCAGTACTTC
CASSFTGTGSYEQYF
>TRBJ1-2|.|TRBV7-8|.|14
TGTGCCAGCAGCCGGTGGACAACAAACTATGGCTACACCTTC
CASSRWTTNYGYTF
>TRBJ2-1|.|TRBV4-3|.|11
TGCGCCAGCGAGATATACAATGAGCAGTTCTTC
CASEIYNEQFF
>TRBJ1-2|once|TRBV4-3|.|13
TGCGCCAGCAGCCAGAAAGACAGACATGGCTACACCTTC
CASSQKDRHGYTF